The sample holds a few counts of the clone carrying this T cell receptor beta chain. The extraction recovered at least 5 micrograms of total RNA per sample. CDR3 length equals 13 residues. V was clipped by 4 bases and J by 5 bases, with 11 bases between them. CDR1 is SGHTA and CDR2 is FQGNSA in the germline V gene. These data come from a study of blood T cells in healthy people across ages. Looking at the study overall: Template switching retrieved approximately one barcoded beta molecule for each two T cells.

The use of a sample-barcoded 5' primer and a J-beta primer mix characterized a second PCR of about 6 to 12 cycles. Each cDNA molecule carried a tag from a template-switch adaptor that contained 12 random nucleotides. Sequencing of every sample gave 2.5 million or more CDR3-containing paired-end reads. TCRdb recomputed calls from the 5' RACE reads with MiXCR, one row per CDR3 protein. Among 550,000 to 700,000 distinct CDR3 sequences listed, approximately 27% were seen once. The chain uses TRBV7-2 and TRBJ2-5, with a possible D match to TRBD1 (6 bases). The receptor was isolated from a woman in her sixties or seventies in good health. The sequenced material came from blood. In DNA, the CDR3 is TGTGCCAGCAGCTCACAGGGAATCGAGACCCAGTACTTC. Its protein is CASSSQGIETQYF.